This entry lists 21 T cell receptor beta chains sequenced from one sample in a study of cytomegalovirus exposure and HLA in healthy donors. Both 60 Vbeta primers and 13 Jbeta primers went into the PCR. Some clones are missing from TCRdb's copy, which holds only in-frame ones; the method was immunoSEQ multiplex PCR. The table records some 130,000 clones, almost 80% of them present only once. Sequenced material: PBMCs. All receptors come from a female donor in good health and CMV-seronegative.

The genes are TRBV7-3 and TRBJ1-1, with a tentative D call TRBD1 (5 bases). Per germline, CDR1 SGHTA and CDR2 FQGTGA. The CDR3 is 13 residues long. V was pared by 11 bases and J by 1 base, with 14 bases between. As DNA, the CDR3 is TGTGCCCGAAAAGACAGAGGGAACACTGAAGCTTTCTTT. Translated, it gives CARKDRGNTEAFF.

The chain joins TRBV11-2 to TRBJ1-4, with no clear D. CDR3 length equals 12 residues. Trimming stripped 4 bases from V and 7 bases from J, with 7 bases between. Looked up from germline, CDR1 is SGHAT and CDR2 is FQNNGV. In DNA, the CDR3 is TGTGCCAGCAGCTCCGGCGGTGAAAAACTGTTTTTT. Residues: CASSSGGEKLFF.

The chain links TRBV5-1 to TRBJ1-4, with 10 bases fitting TRBD1. This CDR3 has 16 residues. Germline CDR1 and CDR2: SGHRS and YFSETQ. V lost 4 bases, J lost 0 bases, and 3 bases stayed unmatched. The CDR3 is CASSRGQGTTNEKLFF. In nucleotides, the CDR3 is TGCGCCAGCAGCAGGGGACAGGGGACAACTAATGAAAAACTGTTTTTT.

The chain recombines TRBV5-1 with TRBJ1-1; D is perhaps TRBD1 (5 bases). The V end was cut by 1 base, the J end by 3 bases, with 10 bases between. CDR3 length: 14 residues. Germline loops: CDR1 SGHRS, CDR2 YFSETQ. CDR3 residues: CASSLHRMDTEAFF. In DNA form, the CDR3 reads TGCGCCAGCAGCTTGCACAGGATGGACACTGAAGCTTTCTTT. The full variable domain, in which reference TRBV5-1 and TRBJ1-1 provide the parts outside the CDR3, is KAGVTQTPRYLIKTRGQQVTLSCSPISGHRSVSWYQQTPGQGLQFLFEYFSETQRNKGNFPGRFSGRQFSNSRSEMNVSTLELGDSALYLCASSLHRMDTEAFFGQGTRLTVV.

This clone was recorded a few times. The CDR3 loop is CASSPSSYEQYF. The CDR3 nucleotides are TGTGCCAGCAGTCCTAGCTCCTACGAGCAGTACTTC. This chain joins TRBV7-2 and TRBJ2-7; D remains unclear. V lost 6 bases and J 0 bases, leaving 6 bases between the germline ends. CDR3 length: 12 residues. Germline assignment: CDR1 SGHTA and CDR2 FQGNSA.

This chain links TRBV7-9 with TRBJ1-2; the D gene is possibly TRBD1 (5 bases). V dropped 4 bases and J dropped 7 bases, with 13 bases sitting between them. CDR3 length: 13 residues. Germline values: CDR1 SEHNR, CDR2 FQNEAQ (reference sequence). CDR3 loop: CASSYGGGGGYTF. The CDR3 bases are TGTGCCAGCAGCTACGGCGGGGGTGGTGGCTACACCTTC.

This clone was detected only a few times. The V gene is TRBV4-2, the J gene TRBJ2-3, with 7 bases that match TRBD1. CDR3 length equals 13 residues. CDR1 is LGHNA and CDR2 is YNFKEQ in the germline V gene. Germline trimming cut 4 bases from V and 3 bases from J; bases unmatched to any gene: 1. As DNA, the CDR3 is TGTGCCAGCAGCCGGACAGGAACAGATACGCAGTATTTT. Translation: CASSRTGTDTQYF.

This chain links TRBV5-1 with TRBJ2-1; D is unclear. Germline loops: CDR1 SGHRS, CDR2 YFSETQ. CDR3 length: 17 amino acids. The V gene lost 0 bases and the J gene lost 0 bases, with 13 bases spanning the gap. This CDR3 is CASSLARLVLSYNEQFF. DNA for the CDR3: TGCGCCAGCAGCTTGGCTCGGCTAGTTCTCTCCTACAATGAGCAGTTCTTC.

The rearrangement uses TRBV2 and TRBJ1-2, with D possibly TRBD1 on 6 matching bases. The CDR3 has 16 residues. Per the germline V gene, CDR1 is SNHLY and CDR2 is FYNNEI. The V and J ends lost 6 bases and 5 bases respectively, with 22 bases between them. The CDR3 loop is CASSSRSLQGRYGYTF. In nucleotides, the CDR3 is TGTGCCAGCAGCTCAAGGTCCCTACAGGGTCGGTATGGCTACACCTTC.

The chain combines TRBV28 with TRBJ1-2; D unresolved. The CDR3 length is 12 residues. Per germline, CDR1 MDHEN and CDR2 SYDVKM. Deletions cut 6 bases from V and 4 bases from J, with 9 bases between. The CDR3, as DNA: TGTGCCAGCAGAGAGAGAGGCTATGGCTACACCTTC. Protein: CASRERGYGYTF.

This clone occurred a few times. The V gene is TRBV19, the J gene TRBJ1-2; D unclear. Trimming removed 6 bases at V and 5 bases at J, with 13 bases between. Germline V gene sequence: CDR1 LNHDA, CDR2 SQIVND (reference sequence). This CDR3 contains 13 residues. The CDR3 spells CASRMEDRYGYTF. DNA for the CDR3: TGTGCCAGTAGGATGGAGGACCGGTATGGCTACACCTTC. The full variable domain, with the rest looked up from reference TRBV19 and TRBJ1-2, is DGGITQSPKYLFRKEGQNVTLSCEQNLNHDAMYWYRQDPGQGLRLIYYSQIVNDFQKGDIAEGYSVSREKKESFPLTVTSAQKNPTAFYLCASRMEDRYGYTFGSGTRLTVV.

This chain links TRBV30 with TRBJ2-2, with a possible D match to TRBD2 (5 bases). The germline V gene has CDR1 GTSNPN and CDR2 SVGIG (reference sequence). V lost 4 bases and J lost 5, with 14 bases in between. The CDR3 runs 14 residues. The CDR3 DNA reads as TGTGCCTGGATTCTTGGGAGTGGTACCGGGGAGCTGTTTTTT. It specifies CAWILGSGTGELFF.

The chain recombines TRBV11-2 with TRBJ1-2, with 9 positions matching TRBD1. This CDR3 has 13 amino acids. V lost 5 bases, J lost 8 bases, and 6 bases stayed unmatched. CDR1 is SGHAT, CDR2 FQNNGV, per germline. This chain's CDR3 is CASSVDRGSGYTF. The CDR3 coding sequence is TGTGCCAGCAGCGTCGACAGGGGGAGCGGCTACACCTTC.

The V gene is TRBV29-1, the J gene TRBJ2-5; 10 bases match TRBD2. There are 13 residues in the CDR3. V was clipped by 5 bases and J by 6 bases; unmatched bases: 6. Germline values: CDR1 SQVTM, CDR2 ANQGSEA. CDR3 nucleotides: TGCAGCGTTCTACTAGCGGGAACGAAGACCCAGTACTTC. Residues: CSVLLAGTKTQYF.

The CDR3 loop is CASSYQQGTYEQYF. The CDR3 bases are TGTGCCAGCAGTTACCAACAGGGGACCTACGAGCAGTACTTC. The V call is TRBV6-5, the J call TRBJ2-7; 7 nucleotides align to TRBD1. The CDR3 is 14 amino acids. V dropped 2 bases and J dropped 2; count of bases not matched to a gene: 3. CDR1 and CDR2 (germline): MNHEY, SVGAGI.

The CDR3 region is CASSQVRADTQYF. The CDR3 coding sequence is TGCGCCAGCAGCCAAGTGAGGGCAGATACGCAGTATTTT. This chain links TRBV4-3 with TRBJ2-3; D might be TRBD2 (5 bases). Trimming shortened V by 1 base and J by 4 bases, and 6 bases separated the two germline ends. Germline V gene lookup returns CDR1 LGHNA and CDR2 YSLEER. The CDR3 spans 13 residues.

The gene calls are TRBV5-6 and TRBJ2-4; 9 nucleotides agree with TRBD2. J lost 0 bases, V lost 6 bases, and 4 bases had no gene match. The CDR3 runs 15 residues. CDR1 SGHDT and CDR2 YYEEEE come from the germline V gene. CDR3 DNA sequence: TGTGCCAGCACCCGGCGGGGGGGAGCCAAAAACATTCAGTACTTC. Protein sequence: CASTRRGGAKNIQYF.

This chain connects TRBV30 to TRBJ1-4, with a possible D match to TRBD1 (6 bases). CDR3 size: 15 residues. V shed 3 bases and J shed 5 bases, with 16 bases lying between them. The germline V gene has CDR1 GTSNPN and CDR2 SVGIG (reference sequence). The CDR3 spells CAWSIPGGLNEKLFF. The CDR3 DNA is TGTGCCTGGAGCATCCCGGGGGGGCTCAATGAAAAACTGTTTTTT.

This clone was detected a few times. V and J are TRBV2 and TRBJ1-2, with TRBD1 matching over 7 bases. This CDR3 has 15 amino acids. The germline gives CDR1 SNHLY, CDR2 FYNNEI. After removal of 5 bases from V and 4 bases from J, the junction contained 10 bases not matched to a gene. The CDR3 spells CASSPDTGEIYGYTF. CDR3 DNA: TGTGCCAGCAGTCCTGACACAGGGGAGATCTATGGCTACACCTTC.

The chain combines TRBV5-1 with TRBJ1-2; no firm D call. Germline assignment: CDR1 SGHRS and CDR2 YFSETQ. Trimming took 1 base from V and 0 from J, leaving 7 bases between them. This CDR3 comprises 14 residues. The CDR3 reads CASSLQTANYGYTF. The CDR3 coding sequence is TGCGCCAGCAGCTTGCAAACAGCTAACTATGGCTACACCTTC.

J is TRBJ2-1 and V is TRBV19; the D gene is possibly TRBD2 (6 bases). V lost 8 bases, J lost 0 bases, and 11 bases lay in between. CDR1 and CDR2 from the germline V gene are LNHDA and SQIVND (reference sequence). The CDR3 has 14 residues. The CDR3, as DNA: TGTGCCAGTGCGTTGGGGGGCTCCTACAATGAGCAGTTCTTC. This sequence encodes CASALGGSYNEQFF.